This T cell receptor (beta chain) was identified during a study of vaccination effects on CD4 cells after COVID-19. The CDR3 is made up of 11 amino acids. The germline V and J ends were trimmed by 6 bases and 3 bases, with 8 bases remaining between them. Germline V gene sequence: CDR1 DFQATT, CDR2 SNEGSKA (reference sequence). This clone has just a few counts. The target antigen is unknown. Profiled with immunoSEQ multiplex PCR; TCRdb holds only in-frame clones, not every one. The profile shows 25,000 or so clones, over 55% of them singletons. Antigen-specific CD4+ T cells were first expanded with viral peptide pools by the ViraFEST assay and only then sequenced. Cultured cells yielded isolated CD4+ T cells after 10 days. Vaccinees lacked prior SARS-CoV-2 infection and tested negative for nucleocapsid antibodies.

This clonotype originated in a human donor who received a COVID-19 vaccine. This chain links TRBV20-1 with TRBJ1-2; D call uncertain. The sample in question was CD4+ T cells from PBMCs cultured with HCoV-OC43 spike peptides, obtained before COVID-19 vaccination. Subset specified: HCoV-OC43 spike overlapping peptide pool stimulation. DNA of the CDR3: TGCAGTGCGTCCACCTACTATGGCTACACCTTC. Protein sequence: CSASTYYGYTF.